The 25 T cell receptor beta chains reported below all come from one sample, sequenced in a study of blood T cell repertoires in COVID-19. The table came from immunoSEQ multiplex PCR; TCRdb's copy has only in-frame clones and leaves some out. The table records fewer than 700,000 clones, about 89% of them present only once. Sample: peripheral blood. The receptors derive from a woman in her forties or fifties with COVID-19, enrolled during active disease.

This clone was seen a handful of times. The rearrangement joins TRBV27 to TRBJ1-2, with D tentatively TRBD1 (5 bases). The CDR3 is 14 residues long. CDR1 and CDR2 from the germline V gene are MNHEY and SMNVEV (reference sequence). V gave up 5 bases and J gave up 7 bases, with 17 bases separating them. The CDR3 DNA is TGTGCCAGCAGTGGATATGTCAGGCAGGGTGGCTACACCTTC. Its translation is CASSGYVRQGGYTF.

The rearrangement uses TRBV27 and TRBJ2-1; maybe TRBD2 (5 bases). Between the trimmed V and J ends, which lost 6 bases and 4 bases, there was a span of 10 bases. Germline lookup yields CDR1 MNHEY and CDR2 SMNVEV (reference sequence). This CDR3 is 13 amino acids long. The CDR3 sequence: CASSPGLYNEQFF. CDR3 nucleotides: TGTGCCAGCAGCCCAGGACTGTACAATGAGCAGTTCTTC.

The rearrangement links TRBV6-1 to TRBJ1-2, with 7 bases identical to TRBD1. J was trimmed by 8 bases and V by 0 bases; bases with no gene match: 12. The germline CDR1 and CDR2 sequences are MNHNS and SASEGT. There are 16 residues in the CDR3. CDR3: CASSEADGHQGGGYTF. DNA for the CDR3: TGTGCCAGCAGTGAAGCGGACGGACATCAAGGGGGCGGCTACACCTTC.

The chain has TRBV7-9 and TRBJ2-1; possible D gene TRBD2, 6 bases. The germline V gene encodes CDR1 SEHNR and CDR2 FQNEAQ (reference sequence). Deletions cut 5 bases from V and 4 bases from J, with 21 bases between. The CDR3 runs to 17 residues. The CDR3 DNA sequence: TGTGCCAGCAGCCGACGTGGGGGGATTTTAACATACAATGAGCAGTTCTTC. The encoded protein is CASSRRGGILTYNEQFF.

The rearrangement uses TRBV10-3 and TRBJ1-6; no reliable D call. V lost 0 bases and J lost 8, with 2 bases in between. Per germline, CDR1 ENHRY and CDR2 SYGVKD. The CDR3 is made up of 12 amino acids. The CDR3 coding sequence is TGTGCCATCAGTGAGTCCGATTCACCCCTCCACTTT. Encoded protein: CAISESDSPLHF.

This CDR3 reads CASSLGLAGGTSSYNEQFF. The DNA for the CDR3 is TGCGCCAGCAGCCTGGGACTAGCGGGGGGTACCAGCTCCTACAATGAGCAGTTCTTC. The chain recombines TRBV5-1 with TRBJ2-1, with TRBD2 identical over 15 bases. The CDR3 is 19 amino acids. Per the germline V gene, CDR1 is SGHRS and CDR2 is YFSETQ. Trimming took 4 bases from V and 0 from J; bases not matched to a gene: 8. The full variable domain, with the rest looked up from reference TRBV5-1 and TRBJ2-1, is KAGVTQTPRYLIKTRGQQVTLSCSPISGHRSVSWYQQTPGQGLQFLFEYFSETQRNKGNFPGRFSGRQFSNSRSEMNVSTLELGDSALYLCASSLGLAGGTSSYNEQFFGPGTRLTVL.

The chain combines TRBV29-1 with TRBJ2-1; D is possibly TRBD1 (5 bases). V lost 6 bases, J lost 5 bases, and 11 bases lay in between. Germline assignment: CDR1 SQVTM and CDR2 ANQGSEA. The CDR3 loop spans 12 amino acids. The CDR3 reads CSVVDSHNEQFF. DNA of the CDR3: TGCAGCGTCGTCGACAGTCACAATGAGCAGTTCTTC.

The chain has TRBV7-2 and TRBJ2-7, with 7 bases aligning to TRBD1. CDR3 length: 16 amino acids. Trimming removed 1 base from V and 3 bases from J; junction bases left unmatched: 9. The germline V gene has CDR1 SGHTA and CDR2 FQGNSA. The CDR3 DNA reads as TGTGCCAGCAGCTTAGGGGTTACAGGGGTTTTCTACGAGCAGTACTTC. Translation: CASSLGVTGVFYEQYF.

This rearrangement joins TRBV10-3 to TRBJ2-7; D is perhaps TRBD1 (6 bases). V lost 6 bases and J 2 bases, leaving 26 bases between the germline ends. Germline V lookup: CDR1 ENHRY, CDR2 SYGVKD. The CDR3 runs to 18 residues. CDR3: CAISLGGQTQSFTYEQYF. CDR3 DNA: TGTGCCATCAGCCTGGGCGGACAGACACAGAGTTTTACCTACGAGCAGTACTTC.

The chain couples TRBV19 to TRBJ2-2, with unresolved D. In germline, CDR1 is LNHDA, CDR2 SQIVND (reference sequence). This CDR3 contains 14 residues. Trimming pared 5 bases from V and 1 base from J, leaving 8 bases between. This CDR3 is CASSYNRNTGELFF. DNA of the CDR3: TGTGCCAGTAGTTATAACAGGAACACCGGGGAGCTGTTTTTT. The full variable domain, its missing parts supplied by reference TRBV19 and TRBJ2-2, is DGGITQSPKYLFRKEGQNVTLSCEQNLNHDAMYWYRQDPGQGLRLIYYSQIVNDFQKGDIAEGYSVSREKKESFPLTVTSAQKNPTAFYLCASSYNRNTGELFFGEGSRLTVL.

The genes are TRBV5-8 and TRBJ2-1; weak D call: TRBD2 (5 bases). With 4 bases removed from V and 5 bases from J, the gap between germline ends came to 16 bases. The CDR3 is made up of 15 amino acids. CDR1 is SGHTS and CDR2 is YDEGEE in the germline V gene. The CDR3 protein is CASSLTSGLDNEQFF. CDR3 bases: TGTGCCAGCAGCCTCACCAGCGGCTTGGACAATGAGCAGTTCTTC.

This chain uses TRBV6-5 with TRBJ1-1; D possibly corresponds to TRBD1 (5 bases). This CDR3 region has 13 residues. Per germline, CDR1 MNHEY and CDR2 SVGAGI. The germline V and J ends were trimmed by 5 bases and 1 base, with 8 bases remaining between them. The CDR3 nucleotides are TGTGCCAGCAGTCTCGACAGGAACACTGAAGCTTTCTTT. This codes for CASSLDRNTEAFF.

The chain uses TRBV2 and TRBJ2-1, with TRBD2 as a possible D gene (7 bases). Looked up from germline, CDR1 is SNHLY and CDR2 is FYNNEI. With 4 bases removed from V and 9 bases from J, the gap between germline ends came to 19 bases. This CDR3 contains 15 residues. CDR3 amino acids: CASSAQSGGPAEQFF. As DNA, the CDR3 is TGTGCCAGCAGTGCCCAGTCCGGGGGGCCGGCTGAGCAGTTCTTC.

Written as DNA, the CDR3 is TGTGCCAGCTCACCTGACATAGGGAACACTGAAGCTTTCTTT. The encoded protein is CASSPDIGNTEAFF. This chain links TRBV18 with TRBJ1-1; D is unresolved. V gave up 3 bases and J gave up 1 base, with 9 bases separating them. Germline V gene data show CDR1 as KGHSH and CDR2 as LQKENI. The CDR3 length is 14 residues.

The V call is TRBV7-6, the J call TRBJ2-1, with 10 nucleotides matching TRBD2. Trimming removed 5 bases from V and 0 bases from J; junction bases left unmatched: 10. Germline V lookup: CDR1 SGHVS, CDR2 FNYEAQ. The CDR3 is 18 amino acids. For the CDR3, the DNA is TGTGCCAGCAGCCCGACAGCGGGGGGGCCAAGCTCCTACAATGAGCAGTTCTTC. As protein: CASSPTAGGPSSYNEQFF.

The CDR3 region has the DNA TGTGCCAGCAGGGACTCCGGGCGACGAGCTGATGGCTACACCTTC. This encodes CASRDSGRRADGYTF. V is TRBV6-6 and J is TRBJ1-2; D is ambiguous. Germline V gene lookup returns CDR1 MNHNY and CDR2 SVGAGI (reference sequence). This CDR3 is built from 15 residues. The V gene lost 6 bases and the J gene lost 6 bases, with 20 bases spanning the gap.

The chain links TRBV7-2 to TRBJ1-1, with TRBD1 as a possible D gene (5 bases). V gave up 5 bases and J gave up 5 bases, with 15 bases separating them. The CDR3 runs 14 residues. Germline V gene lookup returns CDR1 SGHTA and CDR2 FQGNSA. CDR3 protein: CASSRAQGRTEAFF. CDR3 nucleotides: TGTGCCAGCAGCCGGGCGCAGGGAAGGACTGAAGCTTTCTTT.

The CDR3 DNA sequence: TGTGCCAGCAGGGGACAGGGAAGTCAACCCCTCCACTTT. It yields the protein CASRGQGSQPLHF. The chain recombines TRBV6-5 with TRBJ1-6; TRBD1 matches 9 bases. Germline assignment: CDR1 MNHEY and CDR2 SVGAGI. The CDR3 consists of 13 residues. With 6 bases clipped from V and 12 bases from J, the junction kept 6 bases outside the gene matches.

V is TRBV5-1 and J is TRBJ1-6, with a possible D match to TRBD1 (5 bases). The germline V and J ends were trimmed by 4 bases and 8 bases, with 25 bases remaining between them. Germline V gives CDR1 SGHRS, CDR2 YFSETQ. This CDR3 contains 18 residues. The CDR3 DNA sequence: TGCGCCAGCAGCGCAGGGCCGCCCAAAGGGGTAGCCTATTCACCCCTCCACTTT. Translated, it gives CASSAGPPKGVAYSPLHF.

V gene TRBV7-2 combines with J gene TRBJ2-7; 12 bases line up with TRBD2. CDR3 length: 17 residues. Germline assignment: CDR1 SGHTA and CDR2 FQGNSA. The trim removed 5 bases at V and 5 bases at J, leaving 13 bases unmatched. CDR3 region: CASSRNHPSGGANEQYF. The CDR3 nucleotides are TGTGCCAGCAGCCGCAACCACCCTAGCGGGGGGGCGAACGAGCAGTACTTC.

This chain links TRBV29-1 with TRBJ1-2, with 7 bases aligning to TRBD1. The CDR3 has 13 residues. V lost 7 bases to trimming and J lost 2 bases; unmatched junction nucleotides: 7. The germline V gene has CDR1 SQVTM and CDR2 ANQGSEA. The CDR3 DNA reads TGCAGCGCCGGACAGGCCATGAACTATGGCTACACCTTC. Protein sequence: CSAGQAMNYGYTF.

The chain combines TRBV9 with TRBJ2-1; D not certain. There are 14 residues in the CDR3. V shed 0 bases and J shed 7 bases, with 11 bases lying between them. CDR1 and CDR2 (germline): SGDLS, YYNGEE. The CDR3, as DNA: TGTGCCAGCAGCGTAGGTTGGCAGACTAATGAGCAGTTCTTC. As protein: CASSVGWQTNEQFF.

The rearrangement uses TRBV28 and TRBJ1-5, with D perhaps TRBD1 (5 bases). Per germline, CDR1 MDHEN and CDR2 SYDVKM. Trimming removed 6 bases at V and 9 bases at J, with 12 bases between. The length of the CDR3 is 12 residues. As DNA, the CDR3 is TGTGCCAGCAGCCGACAGACCCCGCCCCAGCATTTT. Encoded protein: CASSRQTPPQHF.

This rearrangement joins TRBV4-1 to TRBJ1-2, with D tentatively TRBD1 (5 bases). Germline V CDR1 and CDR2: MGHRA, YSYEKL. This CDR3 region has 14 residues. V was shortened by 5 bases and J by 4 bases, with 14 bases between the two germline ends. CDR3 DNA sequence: TGCGCCAGCAGCAGCCCGGGACTCATCTATGGCTACACCTTC. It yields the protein CASSSPGLIYGYTF.

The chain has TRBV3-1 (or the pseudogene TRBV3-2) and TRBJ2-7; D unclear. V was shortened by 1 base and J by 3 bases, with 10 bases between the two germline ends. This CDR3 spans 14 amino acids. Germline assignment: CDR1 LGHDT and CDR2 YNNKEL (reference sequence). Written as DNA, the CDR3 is TGTGCCAGCAGCCAAGGCAGGAACCACTACGAGCAGTACTTC. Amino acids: CASSQGRNHYEQYF.